Following are 13 T cell receptor beta chains from one sample sequenced in a study of chemoradiotherapy in HPV16-positive cancers. Assay used: immunoSEQ multiplex PCR; TCRdb lists only in-frame clones, some missing. The sample yields 12,000 or so clones, more than 75% seen once. The sample was collected from a patient who underwent chemoradiotherapy. The receptor source for this set is a human donor with HPV-associated anogenital cancer.

The chain recombines TRBV27 with TRBJ1-4, with D possibly being TRBD1 (5 bases). The V end was cut by 6 bases, the J end by 8 bases, with 19 bases between. Germline assignment: CDR1 MNHEY and CDR2 SMNVEV (reference sequence). This CDR3 spans 15 amino acids. The CDR3: CASRTSGTFREKLFF. The CDR3 DNA follows: TGTGCCAGCAGAACCTCAGGGACGTTTCGCGAAAAACTGTTTTTT.

The chain joins TRBV6-6 to TRBJ1-2, with 7 bases aligning to TRBD1. V lost 5 bases to trimming and J lost 4 bases; unmatched junction nucleotides: 7. CDR1 is MNHNY, CDR2 SVGAGI, per germline (reference sequence). The CDR3 runs 14 residues. CDR3 sequence: CASSLLGTAYGYTF. CDR3 bases: TGTGCCAGCAGTCTACTCGGGACAGCCTATGGCTACACCTTC.

This clone has just one count. This rearrangement joins TRBV6-6 to TRBJ2-6, with D perhaps given as TRBD1 or TRBD2 (5 bases each). The germline V gene has CDR1 MNHNY and CDR2 SVGAGI (reference sequence). The CDR3 has 16 residues. Trimming stripped 2 bases from V and 2 bases from J, with 10 bases between. CDR3 DNA sequence: TGTGCCAGCAGTTACCCAGGGAGCGCTGGGGCCAACGTCCTGACTTTC. Translating it yields CASSYPGSAGANVLTF.

This chain connects TRBV6-5 to TRBJ2-4; unclear D gene. Germline CDR1 reads MNHEY; CDR2 reads SVGAGI. The CDR3 contains 14 residues. The V end was cut by 5 bases, the J end by 2 bases, with 10 bases between. In DNA, the CDR3 is TGTGCCAGCAGTCAACTGTCGCCCAAAAACATTCAGTACTTC. Amino acid sequence: CASSQLSPKNIQYF.

The chain links TRBV6-5 to TRBJ1-2, with 10 bases matching TRBD1. There are 14 residues in the CDR3. CDR1 and CDR2 (germline): MNHEY, SVGAGI. Trimming cost V 6 bases and J 5 bases; bases outside gene matches: 6. The CDR3 is CASRMTGGGYGYTF. In nucleotides, the CDR3 is TGTGCCAGCAGGATGACAGGGGGCGGGTATGGCTACACCTTC.

V gene TRBV6-5 combines with J gene TRBJ2-1; 8 positions agree with TRBD2. This CDR3 is built from 16 residues. V shed 0 bases, J shed 3 bases, and the junction held 4 bases outside the gene matches. Germline CDR1 reads MNHEY; CDR2 reads SVGAGI. The CDR3 DNA is TGTGCCAGCAGTTACTCTGGCACTAGCGGCTACAATGAGCAGTTCTTC. This gives the protein CASSYSGTSGYNEQFF.

The V gene is TRBV12-5, the J gene TRBJ1-6; TRBD1 aligns across 8 bases. Germline values: CDR1 LGHNT, CDR2 FRNRAP. Unmatched junction bases numbered 9, after V lost 7 bases and J lost 10 bases. CDR3 length: 14 residues. CDR3 amino acids: CASALGQGGSPLHF. The CDR3 nucleotides read TGTGCTAGTGCCTTAGGACAGGGTGGATCACCCCTCCACTTT.

This clone has just one count. The chain links TRBV9 to TRBJ2-6; 9 bases are shared with TRBD1. This CDR3 spans 17 amino acids. J was trimmed by 1 base and V by 3 bases; bases with no gene match: 5. Germline lookup yields CDR1 SGDLS and CDR2 YYNGEE. The CDR3 is CASSARDRASGANVLTF. CDR3 nucleotides: TGTGCCAGCAGCGCGAGGGACAGGGCGTCTGGGGCCAACGTCCTGACTTTC.

The chain employs TRBV5-6 and TRBJ1-5; TRBD1 aligns across 8 bases. The CDR3 covers 17 residues. J lost 0 bases, V lost 1 base, and 6 bases had no gene match. Per germline, CDR1 SGHDT and CDR2 YYEEEE. The chain's CDR3 is CASSLFRTGNSNQPQHF. CDR3 bases: TGTGCCAGCAGCTTGTTTCGGACAGGGAATAGCAATCAGCCCCAGCATTTT.

This clone was seen only once. The J gene is TRBJ1-1, the V gene TRBV10-3, with 10 nucleotides matching TRBD1. Trimming took 3 bases from V and 4 from J; bases not matched to a gene: 11. Germline CDR1 is ENHRY and CDR2 is SYGVKD. The CDR3 is 17 amino acids. CDR3 coding DNA: TGTGCCATCAGTGATGGTCCCGGGTGGGACAGGGGCACTGAAGCTTTCTTT. It codes for CAISDGPGWDRGTEAFF.

The chain has TRBV25-1 and TRBJ1-3; D possibly corresponds to TRBD1 (5 bases). Trimming shortened V by 0 bases and J by 2 bases, and 11 bases separated the two germline ends. Germline loops: CDR1 MGHDK, CDR2 SYGVNS. This CDR3 comprises 16 residues. CDR3: CASSEYQGLAGNTIYF. The CDR3 DNA follows: TGTGCCAGCAGTGAATACCAGGGTCTCGCTGGAAACACCATATATTTT.

The chain couples TRBV5-1 to TRBJ2-3, with D perhaps matching TRBD1 (6 bases). CDR3 size: 16 residues. With 2 bases removed from V and 0 bases from J, the gap between germline ends came to 13 bases. Germline V gives CDR1 SGHRS, CDR2 YFSETQ. CDR3 region: CASSFHRAPSTDTQYF. Written as DNA, the CDR3 is TGCGCCAGCAGCTTCCACAGGGCCCCTAGCACAGATACGCAGTATTTT. Combining the CDR3 with reference TRBV5-1 and TRBJ2-3 gives the whole variable domain KAGVTQTPRYLIKTRGQQVTLSCSPISGHRSVSWYQQTPGQGLQFLFEYFSETQRNKGNFPGRFSGRQFSNSRSEMNVSTLELGDSALYLCASSFHRAPSTDTQYFGPGTRLTVL.

This sequence joins TRBV4-1 and TRBJ2-1; maybe TRBD2 (6 bases). The germline V and J ends were trimmed by 4 bases and 0 bases, with 7 bases remaining between them. This CDR3 is built from 14 residues. Germline V gives CDR1 MGHRA, CDR2 YSYEKL. The CDR3 sequence: CASSLGSSYNEQFF. The DNA for the CDR3 is TGCGCCAGCAGCCTCGGGAGCTCCTACAATGAGCAGTTCTTC.